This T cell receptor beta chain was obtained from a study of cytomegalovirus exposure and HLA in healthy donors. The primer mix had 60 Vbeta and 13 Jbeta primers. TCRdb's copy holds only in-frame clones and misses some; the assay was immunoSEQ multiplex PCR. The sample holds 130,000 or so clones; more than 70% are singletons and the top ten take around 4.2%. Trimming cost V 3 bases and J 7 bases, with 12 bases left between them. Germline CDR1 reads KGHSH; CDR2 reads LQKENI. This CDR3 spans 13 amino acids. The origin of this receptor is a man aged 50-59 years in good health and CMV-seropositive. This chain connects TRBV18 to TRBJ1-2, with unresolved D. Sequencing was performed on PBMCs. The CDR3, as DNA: TGTGCCAGCTCACCCCTACCGGTGAGTGGCTACACCTTC. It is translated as CASSPLPVSGYTF.